This T cell receptor beta chain was identified during a study of T cell responses to AZD1222 COVID-19 vaccine (dated by TCRdb to about 2021). As for the study more broadly: Because spike-specific TCR depth and breadth did not differ between the two schedules, AZD1222 recipients who got a second dose at roughly 4 weeks were pooled with those who got a second dose at roughly 12 weeks. Trial participants were enrolled into age subgroups of 18-55, 56-69 and 70-plus years, which contained about 150, 27 and 61 TCR-sequenced participants, respectively. TCR sequencing covered roughly 230 trial participants: 200 to 220 given two doses of AZD1222 and around 25 given two doses of MenACWY control vaccine. Study-wide findings and limitations: The whole spike protein was spanned by vaccine-associated CD4 TCRs, and dominant responses were seen in regions 160-218 and 743-854. Epitopes outside the regions mutated in the B.1.351 and B.1.1.7 variants were reportedly recognized by nearly half of the unique spike-specific TCRs. Participants were mostly white British, with more females than males. The authors suggested clonal diversity may have been underestimated. Conclusions about previously exposed vaccinees are limited, since just six or seven AZD1222 recipients were seropositive for SARS-CoV-2 at baseline. In the small 56-69-year group, the increase in depth fell short of significance, most likely because of low power. A significant rise in spike-specific TCR breadth and depth was observed after two AZD1222 doses relative to day 0 and relative to MenACWY recipients. Because no samples from the day 14 peak response were available, repertoires could be characterized only after the peak T cell response.

The time point label for this specimen denotes: baseline before first vaccination. The vaccinee samples were drawn from two UK trials, COV001 and COV002, one of which was a single-blind randomized controlled phase 2/3 trial testing AZD1222 (ChAdOx1 nCoV-19) in healthy adults. For TCRbeta chain sequencing, PBMC samples were collected from trial participants at day 0 and at day 28 after the second dose. The CDR3 regions of human TCRbeta chains were analyzed by immunosequencing. The study's processing was this. TCRs in the repertoires were compared against a reference library of SARS-CoV-2-specific TCRs that had been generated with the MIRA antigen-specificity platform. Breadth meant the fraction of unique TCRs that were SARS-CoV-2-associated, whereas depth meant the fraction of total T cells that were SARS-CoV-2-associated. Each spike-specific TCR was assigned to its reactive spike region and to a CD4 or CD8 class using the MIRA data. Log10-transformed breadth and depth values were compared by one-way ANOVA with Sidak's multiple comparisons tests. TCRdb obtained this table from immuneACCESS and retained in-frame rearrangements with V and J assigned. These tables miss some clones; where compared with another copy, unresolved V genes account for less than half of the shortfall, and the remainder is unexplained. V, J and clone size are those of that table, while D and trimming were read from the DNA. Counted in this sample were 90,000 to 150,000 clones; roughly 84% of them appeared once. The ten largest account for 0.95% to 1.5% of the sample.

Worth noting for this clone: Its antigen remains undetermined. It has no much larger one-base neighbor in the sample; base qualities were not kept.

The source was peripheral blood, collected on day 0 of AZD1222 vaccination. The source of this sequence is an adult in good health.

In nucleotide form, the sequence is TGTGCCAGCAGCTTTGGACTAGCGGAGACCCAGTACTTC. Translated, this is CASSFGLAETQYF. Rearrangement joined TRBV7-9 to TRBJ2-5; TRBD2 aligns with 9 central bases. The germline V gene encodes CDR1 SEHNR and CDR2 FQNEAQ (reference sequence). V trim: 3 bases; J trim: 5 bases; unmatched bases: 1. The CDR3 runs 13 residues from the cysteine to the phenylalanine. Only the CDR3 part of the read is kept: 39 bases, read in frame from the first base.